The T cell receptor beta chain under discussion was sequenced for a study of metastatic and nonmetastatic thyroid tumors. Study summary: A comparison of repertoires was made across blood and tumor or nodule tissue from malignant and benign thyroid patients.

Authors' processing steps: Built for papillary thyroid cancer, a distant-metastasis classifier drew on CDR3 differences across clinicopathological groups. TCRdb called clones again from the PCR reads with MiXCR. The V and J calls, along with clone size, are taken from TCRdb and not from the paper's own processing. The sample shows about 13,000 clones, 30% to 35% of them seen only once. This clone is medium-sized within its sample. The antigen remains unidentified. Patients had received no treatment of any kind before thyroid surgery. Study outcomes and limitations: According to reports, the diversity of TCR beta was significantly higher in malignant thyroid tumors than in benign nodules, and this held in both blood and tumor samples.

Trimming pared 0 bases from V and 6 bases from J, leaving 15 bases between. CDR1 is SGDLS and CDR2 is YYNGEE in the germline V gene. The CDR3 consists of 16 residues. Material: tumor tissue. The clonotype originates from a male donor with papillary thyroid cancer or a benign thyroid nodule (not recorded which). Some clones in this sample may be carry-over from other donors' samples. The chain couples TRBV9 to TRBJ2-2; no clear D. Here the CDR3 DNA reads TGTGCCAGCAGCGTAGACGACCGAAGTTTCGCCGGGGAGCTGTTTTTT. Amino acid sequence: CASSVDDRSFAGELFF.